These 13 T cell receptor beta chains share one sample of origin, sequenced in a study of blood T cell repertoires in COVID-19. Some clones are missing from TCRdb's copy, which holds only in-frame ones; the method was immunoSEQ multiplex PCR. The data hold about 230,000 clones, with roughly 83% observed a single time. The sample consisted of peripheral blood. The source of these receptors is a woman in her 70s with active or convalescent COVID-19.

In its sample, this clone was seen a few times. The chain employs TRBV28 and TRBJ2-7; D is perhaps TRBD2 (5 bases). V was shortened by 11 bases and J by 2 bases, with 16 bases between the two germline ends. Germline V gene sequence: CDR1 MDHEN, CDR2 SYDVKM. The CDR3 is 13 residues long. Here the CDR3 DNA reads TGTGCCGTTGGACTCCCTTTGGCCTACGAGCAGTACTTC. It translates to CAVGLPLAYEQYF.

The chain uses TRBV14 and TRBJ2-1, with 8 bases identical to TRBD1. This CDR3 comprises 13 residues. CDR1 SGHDN and CDR2 FVKESK come from the germline V gene. After removal of 2 bases from V and 14 bases from J, the junction contained 8 bases not matched to a gene. CDR3 sequence (DNA): TGTGCCAGCAGCCAAATTAGACAGGGGAACGAGTTCTTC. It yields the protein CASSQIRQGNEFF.

V is TRBV6-6 and J is TRBJ2-3; weak D call: TRBD2 (6 bases). This CDR3 has 13 amino acids. CDR1 is MNHNY, CDR2 SVGAGI, per germline (reference sequence). V was shortened by 7 bases and J by 1 base, with 9 bases between the two germline ends. Written as DNA, the CDR3 is TGTGCCAGCACCCGACTAGGCACAGATACGCAGTATTTT. This translates into CASTRLGTDTQYF.

The chain uses TRBV29-1 and TRBJ1-1; 8 bases line up with TRBD1. The CDR3 is made up of 14 amino acids. Looked up from germline, CDR1 is SQVTM and CDR2 is ANQGSEA. V was clipped by 5 bases and J by 2 bases; unmatched bases: 7. The CDR3 sequence is CSVPGTGLNTEAFF. CDR3 DNA: TGCAGCGTTCCTGGGACAGGCCTAAACACTGAAGCTTTCTTT.

The chain employs TRBV5-4 and TRBJ2-7, with 11 positions matching TRBD2. Germline CDR1 SGHNT, CDR2 YYREEE (reference sequence). With 4 bases clipped from V and 3 bases from J, the junction kept 3 bases outside the gene matches. The CDR3 contains 14 residues. This CDR3 reads CASSAGTSGYEQYF. The CDR3 region has the DNA TGTGCCAGCAGCGCCGGGACTAGCGGCTACGAGCAGTACTTC. Based on the CDR3 plus reference TRBV5-4 and TRBJ2-7, the full variable domain is ETGVTQSPTHLIKTRGQQVTLRCSSQSGHNTVSWYQQALGQGPQFIFQYYREEENGRGNFPPRFSGLQFPNYSSELNVNALELDDSALYLCASSAGTSGYEQYFGPGTRLTVT.

The chain joins TRBV5-1 to TRBJ1-4; D is perhaps TRBD1 (6 bases). Germline CDR1 SGHRS, CDR2 YFSETQ. V dropped 5 bases and J dropped 8 bases, with 16 bases sitting between them. The CDR3 totals 14 residues. CDR3 sequence: CASRSQGVGEKLFF. In DNA form, the CDR3 reads TGCGCCAGCAGGTCACAGGGTGTTGGGGAAAAACTGTTTTTT.

The chain employs TRBV29-1 and TRBJ2-2; D is perhaps TRBD2 (5 bases). This CDR3 comprises 14 residues. Trimming removed 7 bases from V and 4 bases from J, with 16 bases in between. Per germline, CDR1 SQVTM and CDR2 ANQGSEA. CDR3 sequence reads: CSAKRSYVTGELFF. Here the CDR3 DNA reads TGCAGCGCTAAGCGGTCGTACGTCACCGGGGAGCTGTTTTTT.

The rearrangement uses TRBV15 and TRBJ2-7, with 8 nucleotides matching TRBD2. Trimming at V came to 1 base and at J to 3 bases, leaving 5 bases not matched to a gene. The CDR3 loop spans 15 amino acids. Germline-derived CDR1 and CDR2 are LNHNV and YYDKDF (reference sequence). The DNA for the CDR3 is TGTGCCACCAGCAGAGGCGGGGGGACGCTCTACGAGCAGTACTTC. Encoded protein: CATSRGGGTLYEQYF.

This clone was observed a few times. CDR3 residues: CSASASGTVNEQFF. As DNA, the CDR3 is TGCAGTGCTAGTGCGAGCGGGACGGTGAATGAGCAGTTCTTC. The rearrangement links TRBV20-1 to TRBJ2-1; 7 bases match TRBD2. The junction had 9 bases not matched to a gene; V was cut back by 3 bases and J by 7 bases. The CDR3 covers 14 residues. The germline CDR1 and CDR2 sequences are DFQATT and SNEGSKA (reference sequence).

This chain links TRBV5-1 with TRBJ2-2, with D maybe TRBD1 (5 bases). V was clipped by 1 base and J by 4 bases, with 11 bases between them. CDR3 length equals 15 residues. The germline CDR1 and CDR2 sequences are SGHRS and YFSETQ. The CDR3 protein is CASSLYGQGTGELFF. CDR3 sequence (DNA): TGCGCCAGCAGCTTGTATGGGCAGGGCACCGGGGAGCTGTTTTTT.

The chain links TRBV25-1 to TRBJ2-5; no firm D call. CDR1 and CDR2 from the germline V gene are MGHDK and SYGVNS. Trimming shortened V by 3 bases and J by 4 bases, and 6 bases separated the two germline ends. The CDR3 is 12 residues long. As DNA, the CDR3 is TGTGCCAGCAGTGAGGGCGCAGAGACCCAGTACTTC. This sequence encodes CASSEGAETQYF.

This clone is a singleton in its sample. The chain is built from TRBV7-9 and TRBJ2-3; weak D call: TRBD2 (6 bases). This CDR3 contains 14 residues. The germline V and J ends were trimmed by 5 bases and 3 bases, with 12 bases remaining between them. Germline V gene sequence: CDR1 SEHNR, CDR2 FQNEAQ (reference sequence). The CDR3 bases are TGTGCCAGCAGCCATGGAAGCGGGACAGATACGCAGTATTTT. It specifies CASSHGSGTDTQYF. Drawing the rest from reference TRBV7-9 and TRBJ2-3, the complete variable domain is DTGVSQNPRHKITKRGQNVTFRCDPISEHNRLYWYRQTLGQGPEFLTYFQNEAQLEKSRLLSDRFSAERPKGSFSTLEIQRTEQGDSAMYLCASSHGSGTDTQYFGPGTRLTVL.

The gene calls are TRBV12-2 and TRBJ1-5. TRBV12-2 is flagged as a pseudogene. This CDR3 contains 11 residues. The CDR3: CASRLPRPQHF. The CDR3 region has the DNA TGTGCAAGTCGCTTACCCCGTCCCCAGCATTTT.